The 10 T cell receptor beta chains in this list originate from one sample, sequenced in a study of T cell changes during pregnancy in multiple sclerosis. This table comes from immunoSEQ multiplex PCR, and its TCRdb copy is limited to in-frame clones, with some not included. The sample yields about 40,000 clones, about 91% seen once. This specimen consisted of CD4+ T cells from peripheral blood mononuclear cells, obtained in the third trimester of pregnancy. The origin of the receptors is a female donor in good health, enrolled as a control in a pregnancy study.

The chain combines TRBV19 with TRBJ2-3; the match to TRBD1 covers 8 bases. This CDR3 spans 14 amino acids. V gave up 3 bases and J gave up 2 bases; unmatched junction bases: 1. Germline CDR1 reads LNHDA; CDR2 reads SQIVND (reference sequence). The CDR3 sequence is CASSMTGVTDTQYF. CDR3 in DNA: TGTGCCAGTAGTATGACAGGGGTCACAGATACGCAGTATTTT.

The chain joins TRBV29-1 to TRBJ2-5; TRBD1 aligns across 9 bases. The trim removed 4 bases at V and 5 bases at J, leaving 8 bases unmatched. CDR1 is SQVTM, CDR2 ANQGSEA, per germline. The CDR3 runs to 14 residues. The CDR3 loop is CSVVGTGKWETQYF. The CDR3, as DNA: TGCAGCGTTGTGGGGACAGGGAAATGGGAGACCCAGTACTTC.

DNA for the CDR3: TGTGCCAGCAGTTACTCGGTGACTAACACTGAAGCTTTCTTT. Translation gives CASSYSVTNTEAFF. The chain is built from TRBV6-5 and TRBJ1-1; D is undetermined. V was shortened by 0 bases and J by 2 bases, with 7 bases between the two germline ends. This CDR3 is 14 amino acids long. The germline CDR1 and CDR2 sequences are MNHEY and SVGAGI.

The chain joins TRBV30 to TRBJ1-4; 8 bases are a match to TRBD1. CDR1 and CDR2 (germline): GTSNPN, SVGIG (reference sequence). Trimming took 4 bases from V and 8 from J; bases not matched to a gene: 6. CDR3 length: 13 amino acids. The CDR3 coding sequence is TGTGCCTGGACAGGGGGCGAGCGAGAAAAACTGTTTTTT. This encodes CAWTGGEREKLFF.

The chain combines TRBV2 with TRBJ1-1; D is possibly TRBD1 (6 bases). From germline, CDR1 is SNHLY and CDR2 FYNNEI. V was clipped by 7 bases and J by 0 bases, with 9 bases between them. This CDR3 region has 13 residues. DNA of the CDR3: TGTGCCAGCAATCAGGGGATGAACACTGAAGCTTTCTTT. Its translation is CASNQGMNTEAFF.

The chain joins TRBV7-2 to TRBJ2-7, with a weak D call TRBD2 (7 bases). The V end lost 8 bases, the J end lost 3 bases, and 14 bases lay between the germline ends. Germline CDR1 is SGHTA and CDR2 is FQGNSA. The CDR3 consists of 13 residues. CDR3 in DNA: TGTGCCAGCCGGGGGGCGGCGATCTACGAGCAGTACTTC. Translation gives CASRGAAIYEQYF.

The rearrangement links TRBV28 to TRBJ2-3, with D perhaps TRBD2 (5 bases). V was trimmed by 8 bases and J by 1 base, leaving 16 bases between them. Germline CDR1 reads MDHEN; CDR2 reads SYDVKM. The CDR3 has 15 amino acids. CDR3 DNA: TGTGCCAGCTCCCGTTCTCGGGGTCGCACAGATACGCAGTATTTT. Residues: CASSRSRGRTDTQYF.

The chain links TRBV14 to TRBJ2-3; 8 nucleotides agree with TRBD2. Germline-derived CDR1 and CDR2 are SGHDN and FVKESK. The CDR3 extends over 16 amino acids. The V gene end was trimmed by 4 bases and the J gene end by 6 bases; junction bases not matched to a gene: 12. This CDR3 reads CASSRYSGTRGDTQYF. The DNA for the CDR3 is TGTGCCAGCAGCCGGTATAGCGGGACGCGGGGGGATACGCAGTATTTT.

This clone appeared once. The chain couples TRBV19 to TRBJ1-5, with D maybe TRBD1 (6 bases). The CDR3 runs to 12 residues. Trimming pared 7 bases from V and 6 bases from J, leaving 10 bases between. Germline assignment: CDR1 LNHDA and CDR2 SQIVND (reference sequence). The CDR3 region is CASNREAQPQHF. The DNA for the CDR3 is TGTGCCAGTAACAGGGAAGCTCAGCCCCAGCATTTT.

V is TRBV7-2 and J is TRBJ1-2, with a possible D match to TRBD1 (6 bases). Germline-derived CDR1 and CDR2 are SGHTA and FQGNSA. Trimming took 5 bases from V and 7 from J, leaving 20 bases between them. CDR3 length equals 15 residues. The CDR3 here is CASSLVDSKPSGYTF. DNA of the CDR3: TGTGCCAGCAGCCTGGTGGACAGTAAACCTTCTGGCTACACCTTC.